The subject of this entry is one TCR beta chain. These data belong to a study of blood T cell repertoires in COVID-19. V lost 6 bases and J 1 base, leaving 5 bases between the germline ends. CDR3 size: 12 residues. Germline V gene data show CDR1 as KGHSH and CDR2 as LQKENI. Methods used by the authors: By means of reference gene primer amplification, nucleated cell counts were estimated. The repertoire was sequenced with immunoSEQ multiplex PCR; TCRdb's copy has only in-frame clones and lacks some. The DNA was the basis for D and trimming; V, J and clone size are from that table. The sample lists 110,000 to 150,000 clones, over 80% occurring once.

Input material: peripheral blood. The chain joins TRBV18 to TRBJ2-3; D unresolved. The TCR comes from a woman aged 50 to 65 with acute or convalescent COVID-19. This chain's CDR3 is CASSSGTDTQYF. Here the CDR3 DNA reads TGTGCCAGCTCCTCCGGCACAGATACGCAGTATTTT.